This T cell receptor (beta chain) was obtained from a study of tumor-infiltrating lymphocytes in primary liver carcinoma. Study overall: Sequenced samples came back with roughly 3.5 to 7.5 million productive TCRbeta reads, and the counts looked alike across tissue types.

The blood RNA (from unsorted whole blood) was obtained, and germline DNA was also extracted. The CDR3 runs to 13 residues. Trimming cost V 9 bases and J 2 bases, with 13 bases left between them. Germline CDR1 and CDR2: ENHRY and SYGVKD. With around 490 ng total RNA as template and a constant-region primer, TCR beta cDNA was made. Library construction for TCR beta comprised three nested multiplex PCR rounds performed with slightly modified ARM-PCR. The study ran its first two PCR rounds for around 10 cycles each, using TRBV1-TRBV30 forward primers and a C-beta reverse primer. Via MiXCR, TCRdb re-called the multiplex PCR reads, giving one row per CDR3 protein. Among about 350,000 distinct CDR3 sequences, less than 75% were seen once, and the ten largest hold 6.5%.

The sequence was collected from a man aged 40-55 years with primary liver carcinoma and hepatitis B virus infection. The sample taken for sequencing was peripheral blood. This chain connects TRBV10-3 to TRBJ2-5; a possible D gene is TRBD2 (5 bases). CDR3 sequence: CAISGIRQETQYF. DNA for the CDR3: TGTGCCATATCGGGGATTAGGCAAGAGACCCAGTACTTC.